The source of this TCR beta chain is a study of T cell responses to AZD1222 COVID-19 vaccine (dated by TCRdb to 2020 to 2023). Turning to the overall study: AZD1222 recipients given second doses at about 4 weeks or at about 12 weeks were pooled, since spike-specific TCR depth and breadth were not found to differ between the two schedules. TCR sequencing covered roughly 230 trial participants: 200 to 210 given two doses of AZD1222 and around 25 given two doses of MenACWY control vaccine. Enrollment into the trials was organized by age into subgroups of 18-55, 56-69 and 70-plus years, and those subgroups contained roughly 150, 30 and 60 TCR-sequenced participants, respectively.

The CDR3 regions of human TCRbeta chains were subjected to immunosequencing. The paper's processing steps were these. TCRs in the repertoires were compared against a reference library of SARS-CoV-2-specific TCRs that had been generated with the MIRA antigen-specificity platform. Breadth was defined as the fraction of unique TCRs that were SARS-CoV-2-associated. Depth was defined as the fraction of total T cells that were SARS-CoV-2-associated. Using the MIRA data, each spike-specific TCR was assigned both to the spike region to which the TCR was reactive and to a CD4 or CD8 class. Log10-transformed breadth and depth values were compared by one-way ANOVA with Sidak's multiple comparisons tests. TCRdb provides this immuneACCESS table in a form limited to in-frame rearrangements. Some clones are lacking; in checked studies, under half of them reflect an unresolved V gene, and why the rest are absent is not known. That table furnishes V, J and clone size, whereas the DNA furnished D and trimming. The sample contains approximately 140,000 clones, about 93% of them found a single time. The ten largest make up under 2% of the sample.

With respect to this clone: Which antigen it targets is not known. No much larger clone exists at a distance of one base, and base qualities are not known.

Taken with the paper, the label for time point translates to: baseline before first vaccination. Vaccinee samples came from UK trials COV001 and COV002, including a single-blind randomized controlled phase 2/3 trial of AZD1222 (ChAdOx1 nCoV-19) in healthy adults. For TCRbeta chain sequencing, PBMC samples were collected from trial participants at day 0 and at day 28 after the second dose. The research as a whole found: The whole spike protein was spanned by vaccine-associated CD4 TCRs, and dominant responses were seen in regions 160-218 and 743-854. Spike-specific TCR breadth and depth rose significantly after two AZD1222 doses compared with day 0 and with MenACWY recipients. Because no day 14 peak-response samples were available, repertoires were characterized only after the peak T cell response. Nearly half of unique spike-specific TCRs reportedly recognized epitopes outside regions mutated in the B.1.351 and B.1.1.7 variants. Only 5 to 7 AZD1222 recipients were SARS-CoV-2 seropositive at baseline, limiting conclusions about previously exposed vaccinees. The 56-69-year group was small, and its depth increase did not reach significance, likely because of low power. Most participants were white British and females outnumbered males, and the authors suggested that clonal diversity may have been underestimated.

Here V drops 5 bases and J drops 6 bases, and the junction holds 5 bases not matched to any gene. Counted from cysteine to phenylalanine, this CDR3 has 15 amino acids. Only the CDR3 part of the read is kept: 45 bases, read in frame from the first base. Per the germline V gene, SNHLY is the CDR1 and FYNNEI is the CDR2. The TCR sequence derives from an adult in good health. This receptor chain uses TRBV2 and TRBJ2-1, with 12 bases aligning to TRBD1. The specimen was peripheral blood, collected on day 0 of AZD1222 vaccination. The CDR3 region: CASSPGTGGPNEQFF. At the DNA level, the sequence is TGTGCCAGCAGTCCAGGGACAGGGGGCCCCAATGAGCAGTTCTTC.